This T cell receptor (beta chain) was observed in a study of cytomegalovirus exposure and HLA in healthy donors. V was pared by 5 bases and J by 6 bases, with 11 bases of the junction left unmatched. CDR3 length: 15 residues. From germline, CDR1 is MNHNY and CDR2 SVGAGI (reference sequence). PCR involved 60 Vbeta and 13 Jbeta primers. Clones were sequenced by immunoSEQ multiplex PCR, and TCRdb holds only the in-frame ones, with some missing. Of some 150,000 clones listed, 79% were seen once; the top ten hold 1.1%. The sample taken for sequencing was PBMCs. The sequence came from a male donor in good health and CMV-seronegative. The rearrangement uses TRBV6-6 and TRBJ2-7; 9 positions match TRBD1. CDR3 sequence (DNA): TGTGCCAGCAGTATCCCCGGGACAGGGTTTGGCGAGCAGTACTTC. Translation: CASSIPGTGFGEQYF.